Each of the 8 T cell receptor beta chains below was sequenced from the same sample in a study of blood T cell repertoires in COVID-19. TCRdb keeps only in-frame clones here, not all; method: immunoSEQ multiplex PCR. In the table there are about 280,000 clones, 85% of which are singletons. Sequencing used peripheral blood. The receptors come from a human donor in a cohort sampled during active COVID-19.

The chain joins TRBV27 to TRBJ2-7; 9 positions match TRBD2. This CDR3 is 15 amino acids long. The V segment lost 8 bases and the J segment 4 bases; nucleotides outside the gene matches: 12. Germline CDR1 and CDR2: MNHEY and SMNVEV (reference sequence). As DNA, the CDR3 is TGTGCCAGCCGTACCTTGGGACTAGCCCTATACGAGCAGTACTTC. Translated: CASRTLGLALYEQYF.

The chain couples TRBV27 to TRBJ2-1; D possibly corresponds to TRBD2 (6 bases). This CDR3 region has 15 residues. Germline CDR1 and CDR2: MNHEY and SMNVEV (reference sequence). V lost 4 bases to trimming and J lost 8 bases, with 18 bases between them. CDR3 nucleotide sequence: TGTGCCAGCAGTTCGGGAGTAGTGGGGCAATATGAGCAGTTCTTC. Its translation is CASSSGVVGQYEQFF.

This rearrangement joins TRBV6-1 to TRBJ2-7, with D possibly TRBD1 on 5 matching bases. Trimming took off 3 bases at V and 4 bases at J, with 16 bases between the two ends. CDR1 and CDR2 (germline): MNHNS, SASEGT. This CDR3 comprises 15 residues. For the CDR3, the DNA is TGTGCCAGCAGTGAGACCCCTGCAGGGCGGTACGAGCAGTACTTC. Its translation: CASSETPAGRYEQYF.

This chain uses TRBV2 with TRBJ1-4; weak D call: TRBD1 (6 bases). Trimming removed 1 base from V and 2 bases from J, with 8 bases in between. The CDR3 extends over 15 amino acids. Germline-derived CDR1 and CDR2 are SNHLY and FYNNEI. CDR3 in DNA: TGTGCCAGCAGTGAAGAGGGGGGGACTAATGAAAAACTGTTTTTT. The encoded protein is CASSEEGGTNEKLFF. The full variable domain, with the rest looked up from reference TRBV2 and TRBJ1-4, is EPEVTQTPSHQVTQMGQEVILRCVPISNHLYFYWYRQILGQKVEFLVSFYNNEISEKSEIFDDQFSVERPDGSNFTLKIRSTKLEDSAMYFCASSEEGGTNEKLFFGSGTQLSVL.

In nucleotides, the CDR3 is TGTGCCAGCTCCCCCTGGGGCCCGGCGGACACCGGGGAGCTGTTTTTT. Residues: CASSPWGPADTGELFF. V and J are TRBV18 and TRBJ2-2; TRBD1 might be the D (5 bases). Germline V gene sequence: CDR1 KGHSH, CDR2 LQKENI. CDR3 length: 16 amino acids. The germline V and J ends were trimmed by 6 bases and 3 bases, with 17 bases remaining between them.

The rearrangement links TRBV3-1 (or the pseudogene TRBV3-2) to TRBJ2-4; 8 bases fit TRBD1. CDR1 is LGHDT and CDR2 is YNNKEL in the germline V gene (reference sequence). J was trimmed by 10 bases and V by 6 bases; bases with no gene match: 11. The CDR3 is 14 residues long. The CDR3 reads CASRNIGTGEIQYF. CDR3 coding DNA: TGTGCCAGCAGGAATATAGGGACAGGCGAAATTCAGTACTTC.

In DNA, the CDR3 is TGTGCCAGCTCATCGTACGCGGGGGGGCAGGATGGCTACACCTTC. Translating it yields CASSSYAGGQDGYTF. The chain uses TRBV18 and TRBJ1-2, with TRBD1 as a possible D gene (6 bases). Trimming pared 5 bases from V and 6 bases from J, leaving 19 bases between. The CDR3 totals 15 residues. CDR1 and CDR2 (germline): KGHSH, LQKENI.

CDR3 nucleotide sequence: TGTGCCAGCTCACCAGCAGGACTAGCGGGAGGGCCAGATACGCAGTATTTT. Its translation is CASSPAGLAGGPDTQYF. V is TRBV18 and J is TRBJ2-3, with 15 bases identical to TRBD2. With V trimmed by 2 bases and J by 4 bases, 4 bases remained unmatched. Germline loops: CDR1 KGHSH, CDR2 LQKENI. This CDR3 is built from 17 residues.